This T cell receptor (beta chain) was recovered during a study of monozygotic twins with inflammatory bowel disease. Study-wide points: Repertoires of patients may have been made more variable by differing immunosuppressive treatments.

Following a re-call of the 5' RACE reads, TCRdb has one entry per CDR3 protein and lacks DNA. The table for this sample gives about 93,000 distinct CDR3 sequences. Donors each contributed one blood sample measuring under 3 ml. A note on this clonotype: Its antigen is not identified.

The CDR3 length is 15 residues. This sequence was found in a human donor with ulcerative colitis or Crohn's disease, or a healthy co-twin of an affected twin (not recorded which). V and J are TRBV12-3 or TRBV12-4 and TRBJ1-6; the TCRdb call, TRBD1, lacks DNA for checking. The sample was blood. The CDR3 sequence is CASCYYGTGTRVLHF.